This T cell receptor beta chain comes out of a study of blood T cells in healthy people across ages. Regarding this clonotype: Given a much more abundant clone one base away, this may be a read error.

The second PCR ran 7 to 11 cycles with a sample-barcoded 5' primer and J-beta primers. Through a template-switch adaptor with 12 random nucleotides, each cDNA molecule received a tag. TCRdb recomputed calls from the 5' RACE reads with MiXCR, one row per CDR3 protein. This sample has hundreds of thousands of distinct CDR3 sequences, with 25% to 35% found just once. All donors came from Russia, were Caucasian and healthy, and spanned ages roughly 6 to 95. Peripheral blood from each donor was collected in a volume of 8 to 10 milliliters. Germline CDR1 reads SQVTM; CDR2 reads ANQGSEA. V was pared by 6 bases and J by 7 bases, with 19 bases between. CDR3 length: 13 residues.

What was sequenced was blood. This chain joins TRBV29-1 and TRBJ2-7; D is ambiguous. The sequence came from a woman of 80 years or more in good health. CDR3 nucleotide sequence: TGCAGCGTCAACAGTCGCTCTTACAATGAGCAGTACTTC. This gives the protein CSVNSRSYNEQYF.